This T cell receptor (beta chain) derives from a study of identifying expanded T cells in peripheral blood. Study findings and constraints: Across healthy donors, higher total template counts meant significantly greater approximately 2-week count variance. Technical replicates showed approximately 1.2 changed clones; two weeks approximately 16; four weeks 19.

No infections or other immune events were documented during collection. In its sample, this clone was seen a few times. No antigen is known for it. Here immunoSEQ multiplex PCR was the method, and the copy in TCRdb shows in-frame clones only, minus some. The sample lists about 91,000 clones; about nine tenths were seen once. The CDR3 spans 11 residues. Germline CDR1 and CDR2: DFQATT and SNEGSKA (reference sequence). V was pared by 6 bases and J by 8 bases, with 13 bases between. The J gene is TRBJ1-2, the V gene TRBV20-1; D ambiguous. The source material was blood. The TCR sequence derives from a person aged 18 to 70 in good health. The CDR3 protein is CSAKPSGGYTF. The CDR3 DNA sequence: TGCAGTGCGAAGCCCTCTGGAGGCTACACCTTC.